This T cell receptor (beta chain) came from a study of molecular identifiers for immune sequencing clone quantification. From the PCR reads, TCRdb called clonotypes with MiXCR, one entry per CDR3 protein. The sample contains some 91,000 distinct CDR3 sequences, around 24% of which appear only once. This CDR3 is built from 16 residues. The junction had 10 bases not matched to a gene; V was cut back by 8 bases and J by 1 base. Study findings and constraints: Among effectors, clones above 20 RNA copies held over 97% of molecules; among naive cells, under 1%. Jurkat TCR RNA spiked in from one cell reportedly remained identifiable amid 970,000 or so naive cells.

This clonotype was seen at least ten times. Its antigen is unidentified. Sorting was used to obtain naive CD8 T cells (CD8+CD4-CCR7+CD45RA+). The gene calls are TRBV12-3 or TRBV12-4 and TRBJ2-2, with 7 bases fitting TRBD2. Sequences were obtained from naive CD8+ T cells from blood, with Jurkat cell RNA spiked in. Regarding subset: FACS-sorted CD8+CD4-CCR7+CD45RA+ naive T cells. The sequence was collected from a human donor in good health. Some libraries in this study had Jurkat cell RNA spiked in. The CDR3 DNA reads TGTGCCAGCGACGCCCCTGGGGGGGAGAACACCGGGGAGCTGTTTTTT. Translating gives CASDAPGGENTGELFF.